The clone carrying this TCR beta chain was seen only a few times. What it recognizes is unknown. The data are from a study of T cells in narcolepsy. Study at large: Donors had narcolepsy type 1 or type 2, or were healthy controls.

Findings and limits, study-wide: Healthy controls reportedly lacked the autoreactive clonotypes serially found in patients' blood. Comparing one patient's CSF and blood CD4+ clonotypes highlighted HCRT- and TRIB2-specific autoreactive clonotypes.

Data came from immunoSEQ multiplex PCR; TCRdb stores just in-frame clones and leaves some out. This sample has approximately 17,000 clones, with 55% to 75% found just once. Germline V gives CDR1 MGHRA, CDR2 YSYEKL. The J segment lost 1 base and the V segment lost 3 bases, leaving 2 bases of the junction unmatched. This CDR3 has 15 residues. J is TRBJ2-5 and V is TRBV4-1; 10 bases map to TRBD2. The sample was CD45RA- memory CD8+ T cells from PBMCs. This TCR derives from a human donor with narcolepsy. The CDR3 is CASSHRTSGQETQYF. CDR3 sequence (DNA): TGCGCCAGCAGCCATCGGACTAGCGGCCAAGAGACCCAGTACTTC.